The 5 T cell receptor beta chains given below trace back to one sample, sequenced in a study of OX40 agonist ivuxolimab in advanced cancers. This table comes from immunoSEQ multiplex PCR, and its TCRdb copy is limited to in-frame clones, with some not included. This sample has 70,000 or so clones, with roughly 80% found just once. The sample in question was CD4+ or CD8+ T cells sorted from blood, obtained in a trial of the OX40 agonist ivuxolimab. The receptors come from an adult with an advanced solid tumor such as melanoma, head and neck, liver or kidney cancer.

This clone was detected once. Written as DNA, the CDR3 is TGTGCCAGCAGTGCCCTGCTTCTAGAGGGGGAGCAGTTCTTC. Its protein is CASSALLLEGEQFF. V gene TRBV2 combines with J gene TRBJ2-1, with D tentatively TRBD1 or TRBD2 (5 bases each). CDR3 length: 14 residues. V was pared by 4 bases and J by 10 bases, with 17 bases between. The germline CDR1 and CDR2 sequences are SNHLY and FYNNEI. Together with reference TRBV2 and TRBJ2-1, the CDR3 gives the full variable domain: EPEVTQTPSHQVTQMGQEVILRCVPISNHLYFYWYRQILGQKVEFLVSFYNNEISEKSEIFDDQFSVERPDGSNFTLKIRSTKLEDSAMYFCASSALLLEGEQFFGPGTRLTVL.

As for this clone: Additional DNA sequences in this sample encode the identical CDR3. The rearrangement links TRBV19 to TRBJ2-6; 7 nucleotides agree with TRBD1. CDR1 is LNHDA and CDR2 is SQIVND in the germline V gene (reference sequence). The J segment lost 0 bases and the V segment lost 5 bases, leaving 1 base of the junction unmatched. This CDR3 is 15 amino acids long. The CDR3 nucleotides are TGTGCCAGTAGTCCAGGGGGCTCTGGGGCCAACGTCCTGACTTTC. It encodes CASSPGGSGANVLTF.

The CDR3 spells CAWSVLSPGDGANVLTF. For the CDR3, the DNA is TGTGCCTGGAGTGTACTTTCCCCCGGGGATGGGGCCAACGTCCTGACTTTC. The chain employs TRBV30 and TRBJ2-6, with D perhaps TRBD2 (5 bases). The V end lost 0 bases, the J end lost 3 bases, and 15 bases lay between the germline ends. CDR1 is GTSNPN, CDR2 SVGIG, per germline (reference sequence). This CDR3 region has 17 residues.

Details on this clone: A read error is possible here, since a much larger clone lies one base away. The same CDR3 also results from other DNA sequences found in this sample. The J gene is TRBJ2-3, the V gene TRBV7-3; D is uncertain. CDR1 is SGHTA and CDR2 is FQGTGA in the germline V gene. Trimming cost V 2 bases and J 3 bases, with 3 bases left between them. CDR3 length: 12 residues. This CDR3 is CASSLGTDTQYF. The CDR3 region has the DNA TGTGCCAGCAGCTTAGGAACAGATACGCAGTATTTT.

This sequence joins TRBV6-1 and TRBJ2-1, with 8 bases that match TRBD2. CDR1 is MNHNS, CDR2 SASEGT, per germline. The CDR3 length is 14 residues. The V and J ends lost 7 bases and 7 bases, in that order; junction bases with no gene match: 9. The CDR3, as DNA: TGTGCCAGCAAGGAGACTAGCGATTGGAATGAGCAGTTCTTC. This sequence encodes CASKETSDWNEQFF.